The 8 T cell receptor beta chains below come from one sample, sequenced in a study. TCRdb ran MiXCR on the reads and lists one entry per CDR3 protein. Altogether about 7,100 distinct CDR3 sequences are present, approximately 30% being singletons, with the ten largest covering 20% to 25%. The sample taken for sequencing was blood. The receptors here all came from a human donor.

This clonotype has ten or more counts. The chain recombines TRBV29-1 with TRBJ1-1, with TRBD1 identical over 9 bases. This CDR3 is 14 amino acids long. Per the germline V gene, CDR1 is SQVTM and CDR2 is ANQGSEA. V gave up 5 bases and J gave up 0 bases; unmatched junction bases: 4. CDR3 nucleotide sequence: TGCAGCGTTTGGACAGGGGAGCTGAACACTGAAGCTTTCTTT. This sequence encodes CSVWTGELNTEAFF.

This clonotype was found many times. This sequence joins TRBV7-8 and TRBJ1-5, with D uncertain. Germline V gene data show CDR1 as SGHVS and CDR2 as FQNEAQ. V was shortened by 1 base and J by 6 bases, with 10 bases between the two germline ends. The CDR3 contains 14 residues. CDR3 DNA: TGTGCCAGCAGCTTAGTCAGCGGGAGTCAGCCCCAGCATTTT. It translates to CASSLVSGSQPQHF.

With regard to this clonotype: A much larger clone sits a single nucleotide away, making a read error possible. The chain joins TRBV12-3 or TRBV12-4 to TRBJ1-1; D might be TRBD1 (5 bases). The V end lost 7 bases, the J end lost 5 bases, and 17 bases lay between the germline ends. This CDR3 is built from 14 residues. Here the CDR3 reads CASTLDSWGTEAFF. For the CDR3, the DNA is TGTGCCAGCACCCTGGACTCATGGGGGACTGAAGCTTTCTTT.

This clonotype has just a few counts. V and J are TRBV4-2 and TRBJ2-3; 11 positions agree with TRBD2. After removal of 0 bases from V and 2 bases from J, the junction contained 7 bases not matched to a gene. CDR1 and CDR2 (germline): LGHNA, YNFKEQ. The CDR3 spans 18 residues. The CDR3 DNA sequence: TGTGCCAGCAGCCAAGATGAAGTAGCGGGAGGGTTCACAGATACGCAGTATTTT. Encoded protein: CASSQDEVAGGFTDTQYF.

In this sample, this clonotype is medium-sized. V is TRBV29-1 and J is TRBJ1-4; perhaps TRBD1 as D (6 bases). The CDR3 length is 17 residues. The germline V gene encodes CDR1 SQVTM and CDR2 ANQGSEA. The V end was cut by 2 bases, the J end by 3 bases, with 19 bases between. The CDR3 protein is CSVELQGSGAANEKLFF. DNA for the CDR3: TGCAGCGTTGAACTACAGGGTTCGGGGGCAGCTAATGAAAAACTGTTTTTT.

For this clonotype: With a much larger clone just one base away, this may be a read error. The chain couples TRBV14 to TRBJ2-1, with D perhaps matching TRBD1 or TRBD2 (5 bases each). The CDR3 totals 13 residues. The germline CDR1 and CDR2 sequences are SGHDN and FVKESK. V was pared by 6 bases and J by 10 bases, with 16 bases between. CDR3 sequence (DNA): TGTGCCAGCAGATCAGGGAGCTCCTACGAGCAGTTCTTC. It specifies CASRSGSSYEQFF.

This clonotype is deemed medium-sized (0.01 to 0.1%). The rearrangement joins TRBV29-1 to TRBJ2-3; D assignment may be TRBD1 or TRBD2 (5 bases each). CDR3 size: 14 residues. The germline V gene encodes CDR1 SQVTM and CDR2 ANQGSEA. Trimming cost V 7 bases and J 2 bases, with 16 bases left between them. The CDR3, as DNA: TGCAGCGGCACCAGGGACGGTTTCACAGATACGCAGTATTTT. Protein: CSGTRDGFTDTQYF.

J is TRBJ2-2 and V is TRBV4-2; 9 bases are shared with TRBD2. This CDR3 has 18 residues. V lost 0 bases to trimming and J lost 0 bases; unmatched junction nucleotides: 5. Per the germline V gene, CDR1 is LGHNA and CDR2 is YNFKEQ. The chain's CDR3 is CASSQERAGGANTGELFF. The CDR3 bases are TGTGCCAGCAGCCAAGAAAGGGCGGGAGGGGCGAACACCGGGGAGCTGTTTTTT.